Each of the 20 T cell receptor beta chains below was sequenced from the same sample in a study of neurological immune-mediated disorders. TCRdb re-analysed the 5' RACE reads in MiXCR, keeping a single row per CDR3 protein. The sample records about 48,000 distinct CDR3 sequences, over 5.5% being singletons. The sample consisted of CD4+ T cells from blood. Receptor source: a young woman with multiple sclerosis.

This clonotype was recorded many times. The chain uses TRBV7-2 and TRBJ2-7; 11 nucleotides match TRBD2. Germline trimming cut 2 bases from V and 4 bases from J; bases unmatched to any gene: 4. Germline V lookup: CDR1 SGHTA, CDR2 FQGNSA. The CDR3 totals 15 residues. This CDR3 is CASSLTSGSVYEQYV. Here the CDR3 DNA reads TGTGCCAGCAGCTTAACTAGCGGGAGCGTTTACGAGCAGTACGTC.

This clonotype was observed a few times. V usage is TRBV3-1 and J usage is TRBJ2-5, with TRBD2 identical over 14 bases. This CDR3 has 18 residues. Germline CDR1 reads LGHDT; CDR2 reads YNNKEL (reference sequence). V shed 4 bases, J shed 0 bases, and the junction held 7 bases outside the gene matches. In DNA, the CDR3 is TGTGCCAGCAGCCCCGGGACTAGCGGGAGAGCATACCAAGAGACCCAGTACTTC. Encoded protein: CASSPGTSGRAYQETQYF.

This clonotype was seen many times. This chain uses TRBV28 with TRBJ2-7, with D perhaps given as TRBD1 or TRBD2 (5 bases each). The V end was cut by 6 bases, the J end by 4 bases, with 13 bases between. CDR3 length: 13 residues. The V gene's germline CDR1 is MDHEN and CDR2 SYDVKM. The CDR3: CASRAGTEYEQYF. Here the CDR3 DNA reads TGTGCCAGCAGAGCCGGGACCGAGTACGAGCAGTACTTC.

This clonotype was counted ten times or more. This chain uses TRBV7-2 with TRBJ1-2, with D perhaps matching TRBD1 (6 bases). V lost 5 bases and J lost 3, with 13 bases in between. The CDR3 consists of 14 residues. Germline CDR1 reads SGHTA; CDR2 reads FQGNSA. CDR3 in DNA: TGTGCCAGCAGCCGGGACATAGGGGACTATGGCTACACCTTC. Its translation is CASSRDIGDYGYTF.

Many counts were recorded for this clonotype. V gene TRBV20-1 combines with J gene TRBJ2-5; D call uncertain. Germline V gene lookup returns CDR1 DFQATT and CDR2 SNEGSKA (reference sequence). The ends were cut back, 7 bases at V and 0 bases at J, with 12 bases in the middle. CDR3 length: 13 amino acids. CDR3 bases: TGCAGTGATACCGGTCCGTACCAAGAGACCCAGTACTTC. As protein: CSDTGPYQETQYF.

This clonotype showed up many times. The chain carries TRBV5-1 and TRBJ2-1, with 14 bases matching TRBD2. The CDR3 extends over 17 amino acids. Germline loops: CDR1 SGHRS, CDR2 YFSETQ. After removal of 4 bases from V and 4 bases from J, the junction contained 7 bases not matched to a gene. The CDR3 DNA reads TGCGCCAGCAGCCCCGGACTAGCGGGGGGAATATACAATGAGCAGTTCTTC. Its protein product is CASSPGLAGGIYNEQFF.

The table lists this clonotype with many counts. This chain connects TRBV30 to TRBJ1-5, with D possibly matching TRBD1 (6 bases). CDR3 size: 16 residues. The germline CDR1 and CDR2 sequences are GTSNPN and SVGIG (reference sequence). The ends were cut back, 2 bases at V and 0 bases at J, with 14 bases in the middle. CDR3 loop: CAWSRGKTNSNQPQHF. As DNA, the CDR3 is TGTGCCTGGAGTAGGGGGAAGACGAATAGCAATCAGCCCCAGCATTTT.

This clonotype was seen repeatedly, ten times or more. DNA for the CDR3: TGCGCCAGCAGCCAAGGGGGACTAGCGGTCTACAATGAGCAGTTCTTC. Amino acids: CASSQGGLAVYNEQFF. This chain connects TRBV4-3 to TRBJ2-1; 11 positions match TRBD2. The germline V gene encodes CDR1 LGHNA and CDR2 YSLEER. After removal of 1 base from V and 3 bases from J, the junction contained 2 bases not matched to a gene. This CDR3 region has 16 residues.

This clonotype was recorded many times. The genes are TRBV12-3 or TRBV12-4 and TRBJ2-1; D is undetermined. The V and J ends lost 3 bases and 7 bases respectively, with 16 bases between them. The CDR3 extends over 15 amino acids. This CDR3 is CASSFRDPGRNEQFF. The DNA for the CDR3 is TGTGCCAGCAGTTTTAGGGATCCAGGCCGGAATGAGCAGTTCTTC.

Many counts were recorded for this clonotype. The J gene is TRBJ2-5, the V gene TRBV28, with a possible D match to TRBD2 (6 bases). The CDR3 consists of 16 residues. V was trimmed by 7 bases and J by 5 bases, leaving 23 bases between them. The germline CDR1 and CDR2 sequences are MDHEN and SYDVKM. Written as DNA, the CDR3 is TGTGCCAGCACCCCTCCCCCGGGGCTCCGGGAGGAGACCCAGTACTTC. It is translated as CASTPPPGLREETQYF. Together with reference TRBV28 and TRBJ2-5, the CDR3 gives the full variable domain: DVKVTQSSRYLVKRTGEKVFLECVQDMDHENMFWYRQDPGLGLRLIYFSYDVKMKEKGDIPEGYSVSREKKERFSLILESASTNQTSMYLCASTPPPGLREETQYFGPGTRLLVL.

This clonotype was picked up many times. V is TRBV7-2 and J is TRBJ2-3; possibly TRBD2 for D (5 bases). Germline V gene sequence: CDR1 SGHTA, CDR2 FQGNSA. CDR3 length: 15 residues. V was pared by 1 base and J by 4 bases, with 12 bases between. The CDR3 DNA is TGTGCCAGCAGCTTAGTCAGCGGAAGGGCAGATACGCAGTATTTT. Its protein is CASSLVSGRADTQYF.

This clonotype was found many times. The chain is built from TRBV6-5 and TRBJ2-1; TRBD2 is a possible D gene (7 bases). Per the germline V gene, CDR1 is MNHEY and CDR2 is SVGAGI. The CDR3 runs to 18 residues. V was pared by 4 bases and J by 4 bases, with 23 bases between. The CDR3 DNA follows: TGTGCCAGCAGTTCCCGACAATGGAGGGGGGGGGCTTACAATGAGCAGTTCTTC. Translation gives CASSSRQWRGGAYNEQFF.

This clonotype was seen many times. The chain links TRBV6-6 to TRBJ1-2; 9 nucleotides match TRBD1. Germline V lookup: CDR1 MNHNY, CDR2 SVGAGI (reference sequence). V shed 7 bases, J shed 4 bases, and the junction held 7 bases outside the gene matches. There are 14 residues in the CDR3. Here the CDR3 DNA reads TGTGCCAGCACCCCGGGGACAGGGATCTATGGCTACACCTTC. This encodes CASTPGTGIYGYTF.

In its sample, this clonotype was seen many times. The J gene is TRBJ1-6, the V gene TRBV5-1; TRBD1 is a possible D gene (5 bases). Deletions cut 0 bases from V and 8 bases from J, with 12 bases between. The germline V gene encodes CDR1 SGHRS and CDR2 YFSETQ. This CDR3 spans 15 amino acids. Written as DNA, the CDR3 is TGCGCCAGCAGCTTGGGCAGGGTCCGCGATTCACCCCTCCACTTT. This encodes CASSLGRVRDSPLHF.

This clonotype was seen many times. The chain has TRBV7-9 and TRBJ1-1, with D possibly TRBD1 on 5 matching bases. Germline CDR1 is SEHNR and CDR2 is FQNEAQ (reference sequence). The CDR3 is 13 amino acids. V was trimmed by 5 bases and J by 1 base, leaving 8 bases between them. The CDR3 nucleotides read TGTGCCAGCAGCGTTCAGGGGAACACTGAAGCTTTCTTT. It codes for CASSVQGNTEAFF.

This clonotype has a count of ten or more. The chain carries TRBV9 and TRBJ1-2; no reliable D call. Trimming left V 6 bases short and J 4 bases short, with 7 bases between. The CDR3 covers 11 residues. Germline V gene sequence: CDR1 SGDLS, CDR2 YYNGEE. CDR3 loop: CASTGAYGYTF. DNA for the CDR3: TGTGCCAGCACCGGCGCCTATGGCTACACCTTC. The full variable domain, rest sourced from reference TRBV9 and TRBJ1-2, is DSGVTQTPKHLITATGQRVTLRCSPRSGDLSVYWYQQSLDQGLQFLIQYYNGEERAKGNILERFSAQQFPDLHSELNLSSLELGDSALYFCASTGAYGYTFGSGTRLTVV.

This clonotype was detected ten times or more. CDR3 in amino acids: CAVRQDYGYTF. CDR3 sequence (DNA): TGTGCCGTAAGACAGGACTATGGCTACACCTTC. The rearrangement joins TRBV10-3 to TRBJ1-2, with D possibly TRBD1 on 6 matching bases. CDR1 ENHRY and CDR2 SYGVKD come from the germline V gene. The CDR3 length is 11 residues. Trimming pared 11 bases from V and 3 bases from J, leaving 10 bases between.

This clonotype occurred many times. The rearrangement uses TRBV5-1 and TRBJ2-7; 9 bases line up with TRBD1. V lost 1 base and J lost 2; bases outside the gene matches: 16. This CDR3 contains 19 residues. Germline-derived CDR1 and CDR2 are SGHRS and YFSETQ. The CDR3 spells CASSLSRTGVWTPPYEQYV. In nucleotides, the CDR3 is TGCGCCAGCAGCTTGTCTAGGACAGGGGTCTGGACCCCACCCTACGAGCAGTACGTC.

This clonotype was found many times. The chain joins TRBV7-6 to TRBJ2-7; D call uncertain. Trimming removed 8 bases from V and 0 bases from J, with 14 bases in between. Germline assignment: CDR1 SGHVS and CDR2 FNYEAQ. The CDR3 consists of 14 residues. The CDR3 DNA reads as TGTGCCAGCTTACCACTCGAAGGCTCCTACGAGCAGTACTTC. The encoded protein is CASLPLEGSYEQYF.

This clonotype showed up many times. The chain couples TRBV7-6 to TRBJ1-4, with D unclear. The V gene's germline CDR1 is SGHVS and CDR2 FNYEAQ. This CDR3 is 11 amino acids long. Trimming removed 1 base from V and 12 bases from J, with 6 bases in between. The chain's CDR3 is CASSLDRELFF. The CDR3 bases are TGTGCCAGCAGCTTAGACCGGGAACTGTTTTTT.